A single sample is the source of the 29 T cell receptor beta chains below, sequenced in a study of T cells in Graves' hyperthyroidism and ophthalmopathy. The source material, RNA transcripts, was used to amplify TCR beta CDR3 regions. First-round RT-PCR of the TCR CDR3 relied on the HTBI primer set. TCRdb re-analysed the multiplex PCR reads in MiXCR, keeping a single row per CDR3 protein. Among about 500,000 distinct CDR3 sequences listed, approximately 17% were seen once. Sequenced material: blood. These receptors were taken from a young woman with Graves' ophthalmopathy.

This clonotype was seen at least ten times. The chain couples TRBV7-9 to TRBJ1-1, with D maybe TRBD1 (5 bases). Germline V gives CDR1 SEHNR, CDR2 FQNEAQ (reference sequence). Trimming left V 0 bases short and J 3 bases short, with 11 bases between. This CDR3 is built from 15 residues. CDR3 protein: CASSLARLGDTEAFF. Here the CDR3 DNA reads TGTGCCAGCAGCTTAGCGCGTTTAGGGGACACTGAAGCTTTCTTT.

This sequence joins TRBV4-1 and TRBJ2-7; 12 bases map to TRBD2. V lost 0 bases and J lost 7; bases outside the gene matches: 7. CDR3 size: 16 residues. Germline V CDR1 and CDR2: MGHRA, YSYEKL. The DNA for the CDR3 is TGCGCCAGCAGCCAAGAACGGGGACTAGCGGGTTCAGAGCAGTACTTC. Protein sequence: CASSQERGLAGSEQYF.

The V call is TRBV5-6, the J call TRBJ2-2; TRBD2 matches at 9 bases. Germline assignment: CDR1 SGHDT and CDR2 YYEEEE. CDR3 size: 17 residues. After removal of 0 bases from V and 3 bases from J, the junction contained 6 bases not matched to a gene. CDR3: CASSLGGLASYTGELFF. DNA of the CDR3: TGTGCCAGCAGCTTGGGTGGACTAGCGTCGTACACCGGGGAGCTGTTTTTT.

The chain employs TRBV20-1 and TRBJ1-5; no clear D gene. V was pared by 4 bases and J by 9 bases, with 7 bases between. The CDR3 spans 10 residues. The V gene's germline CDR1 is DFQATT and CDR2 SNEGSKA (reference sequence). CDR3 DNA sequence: TGCAGTGCTACGAGAGGGCCCCAGCATTTT. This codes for CSATRGPQHF.

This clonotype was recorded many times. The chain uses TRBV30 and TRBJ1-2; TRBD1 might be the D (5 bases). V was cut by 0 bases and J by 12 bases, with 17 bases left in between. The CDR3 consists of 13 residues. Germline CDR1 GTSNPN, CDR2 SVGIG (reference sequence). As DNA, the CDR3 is TGTGCCTGGAGTGTAGTAACAGGCCTCTTTCACACCTTC. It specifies CAWSVVTGLFHTF.

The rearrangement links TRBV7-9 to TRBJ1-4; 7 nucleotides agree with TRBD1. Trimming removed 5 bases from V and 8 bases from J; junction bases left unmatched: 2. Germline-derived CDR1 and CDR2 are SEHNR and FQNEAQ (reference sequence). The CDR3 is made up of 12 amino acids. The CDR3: CASSGDSEKLFF. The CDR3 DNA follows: TGTGCCAGCAGCGGGGACAGCGAAAAACTGTTTTTT.

As DNA, the CDR3 is TGCAGTGCCCGGGGGGGGCAAGCGGGGCCCTACGAGCAGTACTTC. Amino acids: CSARGGQAGPYEQYF. This rearrangement joins TRBV20-1 to TRBJ2-7; TRBD2 agrees at 8 bases. CDR3 length: 15 amino acids. Germline values: CDR1 DFQATT, CDR2 SNEGSKA (reference sequence). V trimming: 6 bases; J trimming: 2 bases; junction bases outside the gene matches: 12.

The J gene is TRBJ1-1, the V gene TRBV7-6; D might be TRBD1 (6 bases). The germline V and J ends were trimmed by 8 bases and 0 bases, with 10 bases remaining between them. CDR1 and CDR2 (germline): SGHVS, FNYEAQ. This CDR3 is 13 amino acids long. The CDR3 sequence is CASATGVNTEAFF. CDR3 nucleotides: TGTGCCAGCGCGACAGGAGTGAACACTGAAGCTTTCTTT.

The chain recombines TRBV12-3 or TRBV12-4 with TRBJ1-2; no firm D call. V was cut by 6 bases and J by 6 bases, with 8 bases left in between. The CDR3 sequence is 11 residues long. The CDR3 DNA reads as TGTGCCAGCAGAGACCAGCATGGCTACACCTTC. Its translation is CASRDQHGYTF.

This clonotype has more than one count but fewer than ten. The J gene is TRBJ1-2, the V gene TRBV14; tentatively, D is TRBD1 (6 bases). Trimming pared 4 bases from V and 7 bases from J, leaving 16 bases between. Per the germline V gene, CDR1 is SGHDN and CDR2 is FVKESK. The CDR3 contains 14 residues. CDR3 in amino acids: CASSPHRGAGGYTF. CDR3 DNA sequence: TGTGCCAGCAGCCCCCATCGGGGGGCGGGTGGCTACACCTTC.

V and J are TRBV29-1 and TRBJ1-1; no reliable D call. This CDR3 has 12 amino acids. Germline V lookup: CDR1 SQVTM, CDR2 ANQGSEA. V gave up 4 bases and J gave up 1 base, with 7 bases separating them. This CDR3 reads CSVVIPNTEAFF. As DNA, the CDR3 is TGCAGCGTTGTAATCCCGAACACTGAAGCTTTCTTT.

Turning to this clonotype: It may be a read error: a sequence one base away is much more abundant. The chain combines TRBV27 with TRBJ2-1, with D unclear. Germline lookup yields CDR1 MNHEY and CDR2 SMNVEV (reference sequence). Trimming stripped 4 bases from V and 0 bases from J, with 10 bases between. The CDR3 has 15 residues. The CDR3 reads CASSSDGRSYNEQFF. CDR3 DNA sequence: TGTGCCAGCAGTTCGGACGGGCGCTCCTACAATGAGCAGTTCTTC.

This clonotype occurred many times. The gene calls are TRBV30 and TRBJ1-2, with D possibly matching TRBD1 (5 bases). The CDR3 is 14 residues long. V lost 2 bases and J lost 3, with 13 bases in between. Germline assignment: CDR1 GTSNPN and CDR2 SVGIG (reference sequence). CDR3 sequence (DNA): TGTGCCTGGAGTATCCTGCTGGGGGACTATGGCTACACCTTC. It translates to CAWSILLGDYGYTF.

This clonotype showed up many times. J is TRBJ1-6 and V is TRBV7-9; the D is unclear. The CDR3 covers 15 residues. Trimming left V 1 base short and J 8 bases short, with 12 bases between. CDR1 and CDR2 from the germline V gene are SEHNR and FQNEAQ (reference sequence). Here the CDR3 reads CASSLGPGGHSPLHF. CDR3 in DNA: TGTGCCAGCAGCTTAGGTCCCGGAGGCCATTCACCCCTCCACTTT. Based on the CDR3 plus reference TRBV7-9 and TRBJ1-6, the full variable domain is DTGVSQNPRHKITKRGQNVTFRCDPISEHNRLYWYRQTLGQGPEFLTYFQNEAQLEKSRLLSDRFSAERPKGSFSTLEIQRTEQGDSAMYLCASSLGPGGHSPLHFGNGTRLTVT.

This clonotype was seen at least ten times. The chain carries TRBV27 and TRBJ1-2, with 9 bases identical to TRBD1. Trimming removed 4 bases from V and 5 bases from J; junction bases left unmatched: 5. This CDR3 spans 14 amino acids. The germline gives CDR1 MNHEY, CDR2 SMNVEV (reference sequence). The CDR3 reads CASSSATGGYGYTF. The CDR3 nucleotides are TGTGCCAGCAGTTCCGCGACAGGGGGTTATGGCTACACCTTC.

CDR3 coding DNA: TGTGCCAGCGGACAGGGGAACACTGAAGCTTTCTTT. This encodes CASGQGNTEAFF. This chain links TRBV25-1 with TRBJ1-1, with 8 bases that match TRBD1. The germline V gene encodes CDR1 MGHDK and CDR2 SYGVNS. Trimming cost V 8 bases and J 1 base; bases outside gene matches: 0. This CDR3 comprises 12 residues.

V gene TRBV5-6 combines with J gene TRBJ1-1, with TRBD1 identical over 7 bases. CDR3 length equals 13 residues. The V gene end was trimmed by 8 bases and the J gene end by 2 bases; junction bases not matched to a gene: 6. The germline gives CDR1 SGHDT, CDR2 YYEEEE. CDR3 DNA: TGTGCCAGTAAGACAGGGACCAACACTGAAGCTTTCTTT. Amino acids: CASKTGTNTEAFF.

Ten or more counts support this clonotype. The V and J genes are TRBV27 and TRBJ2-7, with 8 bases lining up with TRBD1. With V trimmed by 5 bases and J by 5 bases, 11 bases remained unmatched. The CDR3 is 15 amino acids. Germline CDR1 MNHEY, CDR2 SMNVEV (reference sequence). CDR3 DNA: TGTGCCAGCAGTCAAACCTCCGGGACAGGAAACGAGCAGTACTTC. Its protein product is CASSQTSGTGNEQYF.

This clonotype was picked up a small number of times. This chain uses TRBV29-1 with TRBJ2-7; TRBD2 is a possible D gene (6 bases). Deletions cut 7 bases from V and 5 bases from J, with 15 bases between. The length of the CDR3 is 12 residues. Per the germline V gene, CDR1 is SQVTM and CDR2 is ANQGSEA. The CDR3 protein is CSAVGGANEQYF. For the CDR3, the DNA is TGCAGCGCCGTGGGGGGAGCCAACGAGCAGTACTTC.

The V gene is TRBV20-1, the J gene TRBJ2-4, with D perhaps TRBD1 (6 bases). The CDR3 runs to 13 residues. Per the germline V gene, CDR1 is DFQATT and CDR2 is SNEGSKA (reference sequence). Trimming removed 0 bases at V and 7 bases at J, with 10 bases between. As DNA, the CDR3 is TGCAGTGCTAGAGAGACGAGGGGGAACATTCAGTACTTC. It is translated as CSARETRGNIQYF.

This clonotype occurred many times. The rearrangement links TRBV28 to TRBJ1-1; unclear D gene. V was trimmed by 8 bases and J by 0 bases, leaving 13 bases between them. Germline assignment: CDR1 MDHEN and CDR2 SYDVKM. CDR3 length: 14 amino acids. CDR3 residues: CASDTQRMNTEAFF. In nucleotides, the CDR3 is TGTGCCAGCGATACACAGCGGATGAACACTGAAGCTTTCTTT. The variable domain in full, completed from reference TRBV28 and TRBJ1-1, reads DVKVTQSSRYLVKRTGEKVFLECVQDMDHENMFWYRQDPGLGLRLIYFSYDVKMKEKGDIPEGYSVSREKKERFSLILESASTNQTSMYLCASDTQRMNTEAFFGQGTRLTVV.

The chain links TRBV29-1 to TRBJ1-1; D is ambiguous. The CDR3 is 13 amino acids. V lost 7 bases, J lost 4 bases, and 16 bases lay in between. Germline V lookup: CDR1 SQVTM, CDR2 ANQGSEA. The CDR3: CSADGGESTEAFF. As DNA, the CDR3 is TGCAGCGCCGATGGTGGGGAATCCACTGAAGCTTTCTTT.

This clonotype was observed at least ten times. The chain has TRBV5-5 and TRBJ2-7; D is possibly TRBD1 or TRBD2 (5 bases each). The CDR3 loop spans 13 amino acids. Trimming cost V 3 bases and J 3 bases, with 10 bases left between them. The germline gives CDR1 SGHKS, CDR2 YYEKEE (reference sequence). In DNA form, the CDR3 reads TGTGCCAGCAGCTGGGGCGGAGGCTACGAGCAGTACTTC. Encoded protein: CASSWGGGYEQYF.

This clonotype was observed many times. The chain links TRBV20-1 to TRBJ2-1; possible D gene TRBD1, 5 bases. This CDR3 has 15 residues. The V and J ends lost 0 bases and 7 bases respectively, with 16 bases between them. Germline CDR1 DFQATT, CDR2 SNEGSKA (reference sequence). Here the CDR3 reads CSARDSMQGRNEQFF. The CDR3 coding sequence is TGCAGTGCTAGAGATAGCATGCAGGGTAGGAATGAGCAGTTCTTC.

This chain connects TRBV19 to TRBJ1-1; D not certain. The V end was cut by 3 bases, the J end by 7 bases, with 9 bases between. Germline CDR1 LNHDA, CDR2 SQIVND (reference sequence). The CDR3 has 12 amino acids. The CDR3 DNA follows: TGTGCCAGTAGTATGAGAGTCGGTGAAGCTTTCTTT. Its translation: CASSMRVGEAFF.

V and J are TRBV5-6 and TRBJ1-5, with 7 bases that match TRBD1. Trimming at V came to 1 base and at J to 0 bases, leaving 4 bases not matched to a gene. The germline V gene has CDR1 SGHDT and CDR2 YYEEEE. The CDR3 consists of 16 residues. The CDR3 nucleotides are TGTGCCAGCAGCTTGTCGACAGGGTATAGCAATCAGCCCCAGCATTTT. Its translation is CASSLSTGYSNQPQHF.

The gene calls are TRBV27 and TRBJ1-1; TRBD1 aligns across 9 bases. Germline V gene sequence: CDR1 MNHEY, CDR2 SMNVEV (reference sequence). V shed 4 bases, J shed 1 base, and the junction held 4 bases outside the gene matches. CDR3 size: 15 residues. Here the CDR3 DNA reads TGTGCCAGCAGTTCACTGACAGGGGGGAACACTGAAGCTTTCTTT. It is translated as CASSSLTGGNTEAFF.

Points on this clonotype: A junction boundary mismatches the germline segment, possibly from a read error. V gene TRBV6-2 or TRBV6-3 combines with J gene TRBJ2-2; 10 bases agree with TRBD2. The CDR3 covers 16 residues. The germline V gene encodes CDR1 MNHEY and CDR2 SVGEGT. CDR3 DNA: TGTGCCAGCAGTTACGCCCTAGCGGGAGTTACCGGGGAGCTGTCTTTT. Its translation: CASSYALAGVTGELSF.

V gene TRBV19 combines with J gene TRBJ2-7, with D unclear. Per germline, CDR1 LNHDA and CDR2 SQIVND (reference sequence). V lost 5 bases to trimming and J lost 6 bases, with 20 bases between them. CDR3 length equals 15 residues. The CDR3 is CASSGSASRLSEQYF. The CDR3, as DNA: TGTGCCAGTAGTGGGTCGGCTTCACGACTCTCCGAGCAGTACTTC. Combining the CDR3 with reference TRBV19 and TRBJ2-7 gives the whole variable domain DGGITQSPKYLFRKEGQNVTLSCEQNLNHDAMYWYRQDPGQGLRLIYYSQIVNDFQKGDIAEGYSVSREKKESFPLTVTSAQKNPTAFYLCASSGSASRLSEQYFGPGTRLTVT.